This T cell receptor (beta chain) appears in the sequencing data of a study of technical replicates of blood from four donors. This CDR3 contains 17 residues. Germline CDR1 reads SGDLS; CDR2 reads YYNGEE. V lost 0 bases to trimming and J lost 4 bases, with 17 bases between them. Generated by immunoSEQ multiplex PCR, the TCRdb table keeps only in-frame clones and is missing some. The repertoire consists of about 13,000 clones, with more than 85% occurring once and the leading ten covering approximately 7%. Sequencing was done on a sample of PBMCs. The TCR comes from a human donor in good health. The V gene is TRBV9, the J gene TRBJ1-3, with D maybe TRBD1 (5 bases). CDR3 region: CASSVALGGVIGNTIYF. The CDR3 region has the DNA TGTGCCAGCAGCGTAGCCCTGGGAGGGGTAATAGGAAACACCATATATTTT. The full variable domain, rest sourced from reference TRBV9 and TRBJ1-3, is DSGVTQTPKHLITATGQRVTLRCSPRSGDLSVYWYQQSLDQGLQFLIQYYNGEERAKGNILERFSAQQFPDLHSELNLSSLELGDSALYFCASSVALGGVIGNTIYFGEGSWLTVV.